Below, one TCR beta chain is given with its context. The antigen is not known. Clones were sequenced by immunoSEQ multiplex PCR, and TCRdb holds only the in-frame ones, with some missing. The sample yields roughly 180,000 clones, 94% seen once. The CDR3 has 14 amino acids. Germline assignment: CDR1 SNHLY and CDR2 FYNNEI. With 8 bases removed from V and 10 bases from J, the gap between germline ends came to 21 bases. The sample belongs to a study of T cell responses to AZD1222 COVID-19 vaccine. General study results and limits: At baseline, seropositivity was found in only a handful of AZD1222 recipients.

Sequences were derived from peripheral blood, sampled 28 days after the second AZD1222 dose. The chain carries TRBV2 and TRBJ2-1, with D perhaps being TRBD1 or TRBD2 (5 bases each). The clonotype originates from an adult who received the AZD1222 COVID-19 vaccine. The CDR3 sequence is CASLRDRAFEEQFF. The DNA of the CDR3 is TGTGCCAGCCTCCGGGACCGGGCCTTTGAGGAGCAGTTCTTC. The whole variable domain, filled in from reference TRBV2 and TRBJ2-1, reads EPEVTQTPSHQVTQMGQEVILRCVPISNHLYFYWYRQILGQKVEFLVSFYNNEISEKSEIFDDQFSVERPDGSNFTLKIRSTKLEDSAMYFCASLRDRAFEEQFFGPGTRLTVL.